Below are 30 T cell receptor beta chains sequenced from a single sample in a study of OX40 agonist ivuxolimab in advanced cancers. Sequencing used immunoSEQ multiplex PCR; TCRdb keeps in-frame clones, though not all of them. The sample lists approximately 90,000 clones; roughly nine tenths were seen once. The sequencing used CD4+ or CD8+ T cells sorted from blood, collected in a trial of the OX40 agonist ivuxolimab. Receptors were obtained from an adult with an advanced solid tumor such as melanoma, head and neck, liver or kidney cancer.

The chain uses TRBV11-1 and TRBJ2-1; 11 bases map to TRBD2. Trimming removed 5 bases from V and 7 bases from J; junction bases left unmatched: 10. Germline V CDR1 and CDR2: SGHAT, FQDESV (reference sequence). This CDR3 has 16 residues. The CDR3 sequence: CASSIRTSGYYNEQFF. As DNA, the CDR3 is TGTGCCAGCAGCATCCGGACTAGCGGGTATTATAATGAGCAGTTCTTC.

V usage is TRBV10-1 and J usage is TRBJ2-7; D is possibly TRBD1 (6 bases). The germline gives CDR1 WNHNN, CDR2 SYGVQD (reference sequence). The germline V and J ends were trimmed by 4 bases and 3 bases, with 16 bases remaining between them. This CDR3 region has 15 residues. CDR3 sequence: CASSVQDSPFYEQYF. CDR3 DNA sequence: TGCGCCAGCAGTGTTCAGGACAGCCCATTCTACGAGCAGTACTTC.

This chain connects TRBV14 to TRBJ2-4; perhaps TRBD2 as D (6 bases). CDR1 is SGHDN and CDR2 is FVKESK in the germline V gene. Trimming removed 3 bases from V and 3 bases from J, with 12 bases in between. CDR3 size: 15 residues. The CDR3 DNA reads as TGTGCCAGCAGCCATGTCGGGACTTTCAAAAACATTCAGTACTTC. It encodes CASSHVGTFKNIQYF.

This clone showed up just once. The chain carries TRBV9 and TRBJ1-2; D is uncertain. This CDR3 has 14 residues. V lost 0 bases and J lost 0, with 6 bases in between. Germline CDR1 and CDR2: SGDLS and YYNGEE. The CDR3 loop reads CASSVDPANYGYTF. CDR3 nucleotide sequence: TGTGCCAGCAGCGTAGATCCAGCTAACTATGGCTACACCTTC. Drawing the rest from reference TRBV9 and TRBJ1-2, the complete variable domain is DSGVTQTPKHLITATGQRVTLRCSPRSGDLSVYWYQQSLDQGLQFLIQYYNGEERAKGNILERFSAQQFPDLHSELNLSSLELGDSALYFCASSVDPANYGYTFGSGTRLTVV.

This clone was seen a few times. This chain joins TRBV6-4 and TRBJ2-7; D not certain. The CDR3 sequence is 14 residues long. Germline V gene lookup returns CDR1 MRHNA and CDR2 SNTAGT. V was shortened by 7 bases and J by 2 bases, with 15 bases between the two germline ends. The CDR3 spells CASKPTASTYEQYF. DNA of the CDR3: TGTGCCAGCAAGCCAACAGCTTCGACCTACGAGCAGTACTTC.

This chain uses TRBV19 with TRBJ1-6; D gene unclear. The germline V and J ends were trimmed by 6 bases and 7 bases, with 10 bases remaining between them. The germline V gene encodes CDR1 LNHDA and CDR2 SQIVND (reference sequence). The CDR3 has 13 residues. CDR3 sequence reads: CASSRTLNSPLHF. The CDR3 DNA reads as TGTGCCAGTAGCAGGACGTTGAATTCACCCCTCCACTTT.

Here the CDR3 DNA reads TGTGCCAGCTCGAGGCGGGCGACAGGGTGGGCGAACACTGAAGCTTTCTTT. Amino acids: CASSRRATGWANTEAFF. The V gene is TRBV11-1, the J gene TRBJ1-1; 7 bases are shared with TRBD1. Germline V gives CDR1 SGHAT, CDR2 FQDESV (reference sequence). J gave up 1 base and V 8 bases, and 16 bases lay outside the gene matches. The CDR3 extends over 17 amino acids.

This clone was seen just once. The V gene is TRBV7-8, the J gene TRBJ2-3; D unclear. In germline, CDR1 is SGHVS, CDR2 FQNEAQ. The CDR3 covers 14 residues. The V end was cut by 1 base, the J end by 4 bases, with 9 bases between. The CDR3 DNA follows: TGTGCCAGCAGCTTAGTAATAGCAGCAGATACGCAGTATTTT. It yields the protein CASSLVIAADTQYF.

This chain joins TRBV11-2 and TRBJ2-3; 12 bases are a match to TRBD2. V trimming: 1 base; J trimming: 4 bases; junction bases outside the gene matches: 0. CDR1 SGHAT and CDR2 FQNNGV come from the germline V gene. There are 15 residues in the CDR3. The CDR3 region is CASSLGLAGADTQYF. The CDR3 nucleotides read TGTGCCAGCAGCTTAGGACTAGCGGGGGCAGATACGCAGTATTTT. Complete variable domain (other parts from reference TRBV11-2 and TRBJ2-3): EAGVAQSPRYKIIEKRQSVAFWCNPISGHATLYWYQQILGQGPKLLIQFQNNGVVDDSQLPKDRFSAERLKGVDSTLKIQPAKLEDSAVYLCASSLGLAGADTQYFGPGTRLTVL.

This clone was observed once. The chain combines TRBV9 with TRBJ2-2, with a tentative D call TRBD2 (9 bases). CDR1 is SGDLS and CDR2 is YYNGEE in the germline V gene. V was shortened by 0 bases and J by 3 bases, with 18 bases between the two germline ends. The CDR3 length is 18 residues. Here the CDR3 DNA reads TGTGCCAGCAGCGTAGCTAGCGGGACAGGCTCAGACACCGGGGAGCTGTTTTTT. Its translation: CASSVASGTGSDTGELFF.

V gene TRBV21-1 combines with J gene TRBJ1-2. TRBV21-1 is listed as a pseudogene. The CDR3 length is 17 residues. This CDR3 is CASSKVGGEGVNYGYTF. The CDR3 DNA reads TGTGCCAGCAGCAAAGTCGGGGGGGAAGGAGTAAACTATGGCTACACCTTC.

The chain combines TRBV7-2 with TRBJ1-1; D perhaps matches TRBD1 (5 bases). Trimming removed 1 base from V and 5 bases from J, with 8 bases in between. Germline CDR1 reads SGHTA; CDR2 reads FQGNSA. The CDR3 has 13 residues. In DNA, the CDR3 is TGTGCCAGCAGCTTAGACAGGAGGACTGAAGCTTTCTTT. It specifies CASSLDRRTEAFF.

The chain links TRBV10-3 to TRBJ1-2, with D perhaps matching TRBD1 (6 bases). The CDR3 is 15 residues long. V lost 8 bases and J lost 8, with 24 bases in between. Looked up from germline, CDR1 is ENHRY and CDR2 is SYGVKD. CDR3 region: CAIGGPVLAGKGYTF. In DNA, the CDR3 is TGTGCCATCGGGGGGCCGGTCCTGGCGGGGAAAGGCTACACCTTC.

The chain recombines TRBV18 with TRBJ2-2; the D gene is possibly TRBD2 (6 bases). V lost 5 bases to trimming and J lost 0 bases, with 10 bases between them. CDR1 and CDR2 (germline): KGHSH, LQKENI. CDR3 length: 15 amino acids. DNA of the CDR3: TGTGCCAGCTCAATCGGGAGCTCGAACACCGGGGAGCTGTTTTTT. The encoded protein is CASSIGSSNTGELFF. The full variable domain, with the rest looked up from reference TRBV18 and TRBJ2-2, is NAGVMQNPRHLVRRRGQEARLRCSPMKGHSHVYWYRQLPEEGLKFMVYLQKENIIDESGMPKERFSAEFPKEGPSILRIQQVVRGDSAAYFCASSIGSSNTGELFFGEGSRLTVL.

This clone was counted once. The genes are TRBV5-8 and TRBJ1-3; tentative D call: TRBD1 (5 bases). With 3 bases removed from V and 4 bases from J, the gap between germline ends came to 17 bases. CDR3 size: 16 residues. Germline assignment: CDR1 SGHTS and CDR2 YDEGEE. The CDR3 DNA reads TGTGCCAGCAGCTACGATAGGCGGGGGACGGGAAACACCATATATTTT. Amino acid sequence: CASSYDRRGTGNTIYF.

V and J are TRBV19 and TRBJ1-5, with TRBD1 identical over 11 bases. The CDR3 length is 15 residues. Per germline, CDR1 LNHDA and CDR2 SQIVND (reference sequence). J was trimmed by 5 bases and V by 9 bases; bases with no gene match: 9. The CDR3 DNA reads TGTGCCAGCAAAACCGGGACAGGGGGTTATCAGCCCCAGCATTTT. Protein sequence: CASKTGTGGYQPQHF.

The genes are TRBV7-9 and TRBJ2-5; D call uncertain. This CDR3 region has 12 residues. Deletions cut 5 bases from V and 4 bases from J, with 8 bases between. In germline, CDR1 is SEHNR, CDR2 FQNEAQ (reference sequence). The CDR3 DNA reads TGTGCCAGCAGCCCCATCCCAGAGACCCAGTACTTC. Translating gives CASSPIPETQYF.

The chain uses TRBV30 and TRBJ1-6; D not resolved. The CDR3 sequence is 16 residues long. V lost 2 bases, J lost 0 bases, and 11 bases lay in between. Per the germline V gene, CDR1 is GTSNPN and CDR2 is SVGIG (reference sequence). DNA for the CDR3: TGTGCCTGGAGTTCTCCAGGCATCTCCTATAATTCACCCCTCCACTTT. Amino acid sequence: CAWSSPGISYNSPLHF.

The chain couples TRBV2 to TRBJ1-5, with 7 positions matching TRBD1. This CDR3 is built from 14 residues. Unmatched junction bases numbered 8, after V lost 1 base and J lost 11 bases. Per the germline V gene, CDR1 is SNHLY and CDR2 is FYNNEI. This CDR3 reads CASSEEGAKEAQHF. As DNA, the CDR3 is TGTGCCAGCAGTGAAGAGGGGGCAAAGGAGGCCCAGCATTTT.

The chain recombines TRBV18 with TRBJ1-5; 7 bases are shared with TRBD1. This CDR3 has 14 amino acids. Trimming cost V 3 bases and J 2 bases; bases outside gene matches: 1. In germline, CDR1 is KGHSH, CDR2 LQKENI. CDR3 DNA sequence: TGTGCCAGCTCACCTGACAGGGGCAATCAGCCCCAGCATTTT. Protein: CASSPDRGNQPQHF.

This clone was observed a few times. This chain uses TRBV7-2 with TRBJ1-2, with D unresolved. This CDR3 has 14 residues. Trimming cost V 1 base and J 0 bases, with 6 bases left between them. CDR1 and CDR2 (germline): SGHTA, FQGNSA. CDR3 nucleotide sequence: TGTGCCAGCAGCTTAGATCTGGCTAACTATGGCTACACCTTC. Protein: CASSLDLANYGYTF.

This clone was recorded only once. V and J are TRBV7-7 and TRBJ1-4; a weak D match, TRBD1 (5 bases). V lost 1 base, J lost 8 bases, and 8 bases lay in between. The CDR3 length is 13 residues. Looked up from germline, CDR1 is SSHAT and CDR2 is FNYEAQ (reference sequence). This chain's CDR3 is CASSLGTGEKLFF. In DNA form, the CDR3 reads TGTGCCAGCAGCTTAGGAACAGGAGAAAAACTGTTTTTT.

V gene TRBV7-9 combines with J gene TRBJ2-1; D not certain. The CDR3 covers 14 residues. Trimming stripped 5 bases from V and 5 bases from J, with 13 bases between. Germline CDR1 is SEHNR and CDR2 is FQNEAQ (reference sequence). The CDR3 DNA follows: TGTGCCAGCAGCCCGACTGGCTATGACAATGAGCAGTTCTTC. Protein: CASSPTGYDNEQFF. Full variable domain (rest looked up from reference TRBV7-9 and TRBJ2-1): DTGVSQNPRHKITKRGQNVTFRCDPISEHNRLYWYRQTLGQGPEFLTYFQNEAQLEKSRLLSDRFSAERPKGSFSTLEIQRTEQGDSAMYLCASSPTGYDNEQFFGPGTRLTVL.

V is TRBV1 and J is TRBJ2-1; the table assigns TRBD1, which was not confirmed against the DNA. TRBV1 is annotated as a pseudogene. The CDR3 spans 15 residues. This CDR3 is CTSRGVGSSYNEQFF. CDR3 nucleotide sequence: TGCACCAGCAGAGGGGTCGGCAGCTCCTACAATGAGCAGTTCTTC.

V gene TRBV11-3 combines with J gene TRBJ2-1; no clear D. Germline lookup yields CDR1 SGHNT and CDR2 YENEEA. V lost 5 bases to trimming and J lost 4 bases, with 6 bases between them. The CDR3 length is 12 residues. CDR3 sequence: CASSQSYNEQFF. The CDR3 DNA sequence: TGTGCCAGCAGCCAGAGTTACAATGAGCAGTTCTTC.

The sample holds one count of this clone. The V gene is TRBV4-3, the J gene TRBJ2-7; tentatively, D is TRBD2 (6 bases). Germline CDR1 is LGHNA and CDR2 is YSLEER. The CDR3 spans 17 residues. Trimming removed 1 base from V and 3 bases from J, with 19 bases in between. Here the CDR3 DNA reads TGCGCCAGCAGCCAAGGAGGGTCAGGGAGGATTTTCTACGAGCAGTACTTC. This codes for CASSQGGSGRIFYEQYF.

V and J are TRBV5-1 and TRBJ1-4; D unresolved. Germline lookup yields CDR1 SGHRS and CDR2 YFSETQ. V was cut by 9 bases and J by 0 bases, with 12 bases left in between. The CDR3 totals 14 residues. The CDR3 region has the DNA TGCGCCACCTCGGAGGATTCAACTAATGAAAAACTGTTTTTT. Protein product: CATSEDSTNEKLFF.

The CDR3 nucleotides read TGCGCCAGACCGAGACAGGTGAAGTACAATGAGCAGTTCTTC. Translation: CARPRQVKYNEQFF. The rearrangement uses TRBV10-1 and TRBJ2-1; D may be TRBD1 (6 bases). This CDR3 has 14 amino acids. V was clipped by 9 bases and J by 4 bases, with 16 bases between them. CDR1 is WNHNN and CDR2 is SYGVQD in the germline V gene (reference sequence).

This chain connects TRBV27 to TRBJ2-7; the D gene is possibly TRBD1 (5 bases). From germline, CDR1 is MNHEY and CDR2 SMNVEV (reference sequence). The V and J ends lost 0 bases and 5 bases respectively, with 8 bases between them. The CDR3 runs 13 residues. DNA for the CDR3: TGTGCCAGCAGTTTATCGCTAGGGGACGAGCAGTACTTC. As protein: CASSLSLGDEQYF.

The V and J genes are TRBV19 and TRBJ1-4; D not certain. Germline loops: CDR1 LNHDA, CDR2 SQIVND (reference sequence). This CDR3 has 15 amino acids. Trimming took 5 bases from V and 3 from J, leaving 13 bases between them. DNA for the CDR3: TGTGCCAGTAGTGTCAGAGGGTTATCTAATGAAAAACTGTTTTTT. It encodes CASSVRGLSNEKLFF.